Listed below are T cell receptor beta chains from one sample, sequenced in a study of blood T cell repertoires in COVID-19. The method was immunoSEQ multiplex PCR; TCRdb's version includes in-frame clones alone and lacks a portion of them. The profile shows fewer than 60,000 clones, roughly 89% of them singletons. Input material: peripheral blood. Receptor source: an elderly man with active or convalescent COVID-19. Both conserved end residues are part of each CDR3. A D gene is named only where the DNA matches it firmly. The size of a clone is reported for some rows only, either as once, few or many, or as a class for expanded clones.

TRBJ2-7,.,12,TRBV30,TRBD2,CAWSRGGTEQYF,TGTGCCTGGAGTCGCGGGGGGACCGAGCAGTACTTC
TRBJ2-2,few,15,TRBV5-1,TRBD2,CASSLTSGSTGELFF,TGCGCCAGCAGCTTGACTAGCGGGAGTACCGGGGAGCTGTTTTTT
TRBJ2-3,.,15,TRBV5-1,TRBD2,CASSFSGDNTDTQYF,TGCGCCAGCAGCTTTAGCGGGGATAACACAGATACGCAGTATTTT
TRBJ2-3,.,14,TRBV6-5,TRBD2,CASSTGLATDTQYF,TGTGCCAGCAGTACGGGACTAGCCACAGATACGCAGTATTTT
TRBJ2-7,.,17,TRBV27,TRBD1,CASSLSCTGQGGCQQYF,TGTGCCAGCAGTTTATCGTGCACGGGACAGGGAGGTTGTCAGCAGTACTTC
TRBJ1-2,.,15,TRBV29-1,.,CSVHRGGGFNYGYTF,TGCAGCGTGCACCGGGGTGGCGGTTTCAACTATGGCTACACCTTC
TRBJ1-5,.,18,TRBV19,.,CASSIEGGQRYSNQPQHF,TGTGCCAGTAGTATTGAGGGTGGACAGCGTTATAGCAATCAGCCCCAGCATTTT
TRBJ2-5,.,13,TRBV9,.,CASSSNSGETQYF,TGTGCCAGCAGCTCAAACAGTGGAGAGACCCAGTACTTC
TRBJ1-4,.,14,TRBV28,.,CASSPGDKNEKLFF,TGTGCCAGCAGTCCAGGGGACAAAAACGAAAAACTGTTTTTT
TRBJ2-3,.,14,TRBV7-8,.,CASSPTVYSDTQYF,TGTGCCAGCAGCCCGACTGTCTACTCGGATACGCAGTATTTT
TRBJ2-7,.,14,TRBV7-8,.,CASSLGDSSYEQYF,TGTGCCAGCAGCTTAGGGGACTCCTCCTACGAGCAGTACTTC
TRBJ1-3,.,18,TRBV6-6,.,CASSPMGGPGSRGNTIYF,TGTGCCAGCAGTCCCATGGGGGGACCGGGTAGCCGAGGAAACACCATATATTTT
TRBJ2-5,.,14,TRBV7-2,TRBD1,CASSPRTGQETQYF,TGTGCCAGCAGCCCACGGACAGGGCAAGAGACCCAGTACTTC
TRBJ2-5,.,17,TRBV5-3,TRBD2,CARSRGTSGKMGETQYF,TGTGCCAGAAGCAGAGGGACTAGCGGGAAAATGGGAGAGACCCAGTACTTC
TRBJ2-1,.,16,TRBV7-2,TRBD2,CASSFPGLAKYNEQFF,TGTGCCAGCAGCTTCCCGGGACTAGCGAAATACAATGAGCAGTTCTTC
TRBJ1-6,.,14,TRBV30,TRBD1,CAWSNQGAMSPLHF,TGTGCCTGGAGTAATCAGGGGGCAATGTCACCCCTCCACTTT
TRBJ2-2,once,17,TRBV5-1,TRBD2,CASSRGRRGSSAGELFF,TGCGCCAGCAGCCGCGGGAGGAGGGGTTCGTCTGCCGGGGAGCTGTTTTTT
TRBJ2-7,.,14,TRBV6-2/TRBV6-3,.,CASSPTSPPYEQYF,TGTGCCAGCAGTCCAACTAGCCCCCCCTACGAGCAGTACTTC
TRBJ2-5,.,15,TRBV14,.,CASSPGSFLQETQYF,TGTGCCAGCAGCCCGGGGAGTTTTTTACAAGAGACCCAGTACTTC
TRBJ1-2,.,16,TRBV4-3,TRBD1,CASSQVGQGANPGYTF,TGCGCCAGCAGCCAAGTAGGACAGGGGGCAAATCCTGGCTACACCTTC
TRBJ1-3,.,16,TRBV19,.,CASSSQGNPSGNTIYF,TGTGCCAGTAGTTCCCAGGGGAATCCCTCTGGAAACACCATATATTTT
TRBJ2-6,once,16,TRBV2,TRBD1,CASSGQGYSGANVLTF,TGTGCCAGCAGTGGACAGGGATACTCTGGGGCCAACGTCCTGACTTTC
TRBJ1-5,.,15,TRBV27,.,CASSFSGGEGQPQHF,TGTGCCAGCAGTTTTTCCGGGGGGGAGGGTCAGCCCCAGCATTTT
TRBJ1-3,.,16,TRBV13,TRBD1,CASSSHRGVSGNTIYF,TGTGCCAGCAGCTCGCACAGGGGAGTTTCTGGAAACACCATATATTTT
TRBJ2-5,.,17,TRBV5-1,TRBD2,CASSQIQGPAGGETQYF,TGCGCCAGCAGCCAAATTCAGGGCCCGGCGGGGGGAGAGACCCAGTACTTC
TRBJ1-4,.,17,TRBV6-2/TRBV6-3,TRBD1,CASSRSGTGGSNEKLFF,TGTGCCAGCAGTAGATCCGGGACAGGGGGATCTAATGAAAAACTGTTTTTT
TRBJ1-5,.,12,TRBV2,TRBD1,CATGAGGKPQHF,TGTGCAACTGGCGCAGGGGGGAAGCCCCAGCATTTT
TRBJ2-5,.,14,TRBV6-2/TRBV6-3,TRBD1,CASSWPQGAETQYF,TGTGCCAGCAGTTGGCCACAGGGGGCGGAGACCCAGTACTTC
TRBJ1-1,.,15,TRBV5-5,.,CASSSRTGLNTEAFF,TGTGCCAGCAGCAGTCGAACAGGGTTGAACACTGAAGCTTTCTTT
TRBJ1-5,.,13,TRBV6-5,.,CASSYSRDQPQHF,TGTGCCAGCAGTTACTCCCGAGATCAGCCCCAGCATTTT
TRBJ2-3,.,14,TRBV6-4,TRBD1,CASRRDRGTDTQYF,TGTGCCAGTCGCCGGGACAGGGGCACAGATACGCAGTATTTT
TRBJ2-1,.,12,TRBV7-9,TRBD2,CASSEKRGRSFF,TGTGCCAGCAGCGAGAAGCGCGGGAGGTCCTTCTTC
TRBJ2-2,.,15,TRBV11-2,.,CASSLERVDTGELFF,TGTGCCAGCAGCTTAGAACGGGTTGACACCGGGGAGCTGTTTTTT
TRBJ1-3,.,13,TRBV27,.,CASSSQGGNTIYF,TGTGCCAGCAGTTCCCAGGGCGGAAACACCATATATTTT
TRBJ1-3,once,16,TRBV5-1,.,CASSPREGRTGNTIYF,TGCGCCAGCAGCCCCAGGGAGGGGAGGACTGGAAACACCATATATTTT
TRBJ1-3,.,14,TRBV30,TRBD1,CASGQGRFGNTIYF,TGTGCCTCCGGACAGGGGCGTTTTGGAAACACCATATATTTT
TRBJ1-2,.,16,TRBV6-4,TRBD1,CASSSGTGSFGYGYTF,TGTGCCAGCAGTTCGGGGACAGGGAGTTTTGGCTATGGCTACACCTTC
TRBJ2-7,.,14,TRBV5-1,.,CASSLDAQTYEQYF,TGCGCCAGCAGCTTGGATGCACAAACCTACGAGCAGTACTTC
TRBJ2-1,.,13,TRBV30,.,CAWRRDTYNEQFF,TGTGCCTGGAGGAGGGACACTTACAATGAGCAGTTCTTC
TRBJ1-2,.,14,TRBV5-1,.,CASSLGRGADGYTF,TGCGCCAGCAGCTTGGGCAGGGGCGCCGATGGCTACACCTTC
TRBJ2-7,.,13,TRBV7-2,.,CASSLDPGFEQYF,TGTGCCAGCAGCTTAGATCCGGGGTTCGAGCAGTACTTC
TRBJ2-7,.,14,TRBV28,TRBD1,CASSFVDRSYEQYF,TGTGCCAGCAGTTTTGTGGACAGGTCCTACGAGCAGTACTTC
TRBJ2-7,.,13,TRBV9,.,CASSPREVDEQYF,TGTGCCAGCAGCCCACGCGAAGTAGACGAGCAGTACTTC
TRBJ1-3,.,16,TRBV1,.,CTSSQPYTSSGNTIYF,TGCACCAGCAGCCAGCCTTACACCAGCTCTGGAAACACCATATATTTT
TRBJ1-6,.,11,TRBV7-2,.,CASSLTGSLHF,TGTGCCAGCAGCCTGACAGGTTCCCTCCACTTT
TRBJ2-3,.,15,TRBV28,.,CASSLGFAGTDTQYF,TGTGCCAGCAGTTTGGGGTTCGCAGGGACAGATACGCAGTATTTT
TRBJ2-1,once,15,TRBV2,.,CASRERLTYYNEQFF,TGTGCCAGCAGGGAGAGGCTAACCTACTACAATGAGCAGTTCTTC
TRBJ2-7,.,13,TRBV28,.,CASSFETGYEQYF,TGTGCCAGCAGTTTCGAAACAGGCTACGAGCAGTACTTC
TRBJ2-3,.,14,TRBV6-5,TRBD2,CASSLIAGTDTQYF,TGTGCCAGCAGTTTAATAGCGGGGACAGATACGCAGTATTTT
TRBJ2-7,.,16,TRBV9,TRBD2,CASSGWGASGSYEQYF,TGTGCCAGCAGCGGGTGGGGGGCTAGCGGGTCCTACGAGCAGTACTTC
TRBJ2-2,.,14,TRBV6-5,.,CASGWGRNTGELFF,TGTGCCAGCGGTTGGGGCCGGAACACCGGGGAGCTGTTTTTT
TRBJ2-7,.,14,TRBV19,.,CATSTGRGPHEQYF,TGTGCCACCAGTACGGGCAGAGGGCCCCACGAGCAGTACTTC
TRBJ1-1,.,13,TRBV11-3,TRBD1,CASSRDRDTEAFF,TGTGCCAGCAGCCGTGACAGGGACACTGAAGCTTTCTTT
TRBJ2-1,once,14,TRBV10-1,.,CASSDISSGDEQFF,TGCGCCAGCAGTGACATCTCCTCGGGGGATGAGCAGTTCTTC
TRBJ1-6,few,14,TRBV2,.,CASSERTDNSPLHF,TGTGCCAGCAGTGAGAGGACAGACAATTCACCCCTCCACTTT
TRBJ2-1,.,15,TRBV5-1,TRBD2,CASSLVPGGMNEQFF,TGCGCCAGCAGCTTGGTTCCGGGAGGGATGAATGAGCAGTTCTTC
TRBJ1-6,.,14,TRBV10-3,TRBD1,CAISADRRASPLHF,TGTGCCATCAGTGCGGACAGGAGGGCTTCACCCCTCCACTTT
TRBJ1-1,.,11,TRBV28,.,CAARVSTEAFF,TGTGCCGCGCGGGTTAGCACTGAAGCTTTCTTT
TRBJ2-3,.,13,TRBV7-9,.,CASSRQAVSAQYF,TGTGCCAGCAGTCGACAGGCTGTTTCGGCGCAGTATTTT
TRBJ2-5,.,15,TRBV6-5,TRBD2,CASSSLRGDQETQYF,TGTGCCAGCAGTTCCCTCCGGGGGGACCAAGAGACCCAGTACTTC